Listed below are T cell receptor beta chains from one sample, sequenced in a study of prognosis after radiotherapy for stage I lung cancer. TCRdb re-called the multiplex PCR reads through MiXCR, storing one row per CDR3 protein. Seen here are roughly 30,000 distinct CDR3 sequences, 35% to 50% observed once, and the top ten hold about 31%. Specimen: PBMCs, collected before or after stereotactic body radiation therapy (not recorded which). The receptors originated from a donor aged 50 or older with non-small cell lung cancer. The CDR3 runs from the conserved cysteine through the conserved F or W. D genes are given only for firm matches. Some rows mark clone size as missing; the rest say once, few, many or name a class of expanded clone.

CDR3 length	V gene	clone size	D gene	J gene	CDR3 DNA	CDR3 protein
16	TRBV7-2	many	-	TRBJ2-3	TGTGCCAGCAGCAAACGACAGGGAGGGTGGACAGATACGCAGTATTTT	CASSKRQGGWTDTQYF
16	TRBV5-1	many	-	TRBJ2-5	TGCGCCAGCAGCTTGGATGTCGCAGCTCGCCAAGAGACCCAGTACTTC	CASSLDVAARQETQYF
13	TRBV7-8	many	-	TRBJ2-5	TGTGCCAGCAGCTTAGCACACCAAGAGACCCAGTACTTC	CASSLAHQETQYF
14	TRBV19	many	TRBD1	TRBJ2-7	TGTGCCAGTAAGGGGACAGGGACCTTCTACGAGCAGTACTTC	CASKGTGTFYEQYF
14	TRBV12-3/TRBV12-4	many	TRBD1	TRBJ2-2	TGTGCCAGCAGTTTTCAGGGGGCTGCCGGGGAGCTGTTTTTT	CASSFQGAAGELFF
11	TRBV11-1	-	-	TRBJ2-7	TGTGCCATCGTGGTCGGCTACGAGCAGTACTTC	CAIVVGYEQYF
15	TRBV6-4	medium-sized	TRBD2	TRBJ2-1	TGTGCCAGCAGTTCAACTAGCGGGACCTACAATGAGCAGTTCTTC	CASSSTSGTYNEQFF
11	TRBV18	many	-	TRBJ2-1	TGTGCCAGCTCACCGTCGAATGAGCAGTTCTTC	CASSPSNEQFF
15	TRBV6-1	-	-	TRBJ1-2	TGTGCCAGAAGTGAAGATCTCCAGGCCTACTATGGATACACCTTC	CARSEDLQAYYGYTF
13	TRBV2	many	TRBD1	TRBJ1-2	TGTGCCAGAAGAGGTCGGGACAGTAGGGGCTACACCTTC	CARRGRDSRGYTF
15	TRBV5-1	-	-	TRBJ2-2	TGCGCCAGAAGATTAGAGGGGCCGAACACCGGGGAGCTGTTTTTT	CARRLEGPNTGELFF
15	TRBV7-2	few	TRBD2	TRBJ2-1	TGTGCCAGCAGCTTTACTAGCGGGAACTACAATGAGCAGTTCTTC	CASSFTSGNYNEQFF
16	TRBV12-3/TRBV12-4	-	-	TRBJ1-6	TGTGCCAGCAGTTTAGGGGGGTCAGTCATTCGATCACCCCTCCACTTT	CASSLGGSVIRSPLHF